Sequencing of this T cell receptor beta chain was carried out in a study of T cells after yellow fever vaccination (dated by TCRdb to the late 2010s). Background for the entire study: The SMART-Seq v4 Ultra Low Input RNA kit was used to prepare libraries from fractions with low cell numbers. Two healthy male donors made up the cohort, one aged 18 to 29 years and the other aged 30 to 39 years. Blood was drawn at multiple timepoints before and after primary and secondary immunization, with bulk PBMC replicates and cell subsets isolated. To follow T-cell clones before and after both primary and booster YFV17D yellow fever vaccination, bulk TCR alpha and beta repertoires underwent longitudinal sequencing.

Sample treatment or condition, as interpreted from the label and publication: live attenuated yellow fever vaccine strain. PBMCs were isolated from peripheral blood using a standard Ficoll-Paque protocol. CD4 and CD8 T-cell fractions were isolated with Dynabeads CD4 and CD8 positive selection kits. RNA was extracted with TriZol from bulk PBMCs, CD4 and CD8 fractions, and dextramer-positive and dextramer-negative fractions. TCRdb names Illumina NovaSeq 6000 as the instrument used. TCR cDNA was synthesized by 5'RACE template switching, which introduced a universal primer site and unique molecular identifiers. cDNA synthesis was primed from both the TCR alpha and TCR beta constant segments. Library amplification used two PCR steps, and the second PCR step added sample barcodes and sequencing adapters. Libraries were sequenced on Illumina HiSeq 2500 (2x100 bp) or NovaSeq (2x150 bp). The authors processed their data as follows. MIGEC handled demultiplexing of reads and collapsing into UMI consensus sequences, while MiXCR performed V(D)J alignment. Using edgeR on replicate PBMC samples, clonotypes were called vaccine-responding if FDR was below 0.01 and the log2 fold change was above 5 up to day 15. Each bulk clonotype received a CD4 or CD8 identity based on whether the sequenced CD4 or CD8 repertoire contained that clonotype at higher abundance. TCRdb reworked the public reads: Q25 trimming with fastp, MiXCR clone assembly, productive beta chains retained. CDR3 protein sequences are deduplicated, and each keeps its most common genes and DNA. The V and J calls and clone size come from TCRdb's table, not from the authors' own analysis. Within this sample are 120,000 or so distinct CDR3 sequences, with approximately 14% of them counted one time only. Of the sample, 43% falls within the top ten clones.

This clonotype was counted between two and nine times. Its cognate antigen has yet to be identified. No much larger clone is present one base from it, and per-base qualities are unavailable. V is reduced by 6 bases and J by 4 bases, leaving a spacing of 12 bases between them. The germline V gene (reference sequence) specifies LGHDT as CDR1 and YNNKEL as CDR2. The CDR3 goes from the cysteine to the phenylalanine over 14 residues. The entry retains the CDR3 DNA only, 42 bases that are in frame from base 1. Findings and caveats that apply to the study as a whole: Because the study included only two donors, the extent to which the findings can be generalized is limited. A small fraction of clonotypes appeared in both the CD4 and CD8 compartments, likely as a result of convergent recombination. FACS-sorted repertoires could contain abundant contaminating clonotypes from the bulk population, so computational filtering was required. After the booster, most clones that had expanded after primary vaccination were detected again (about 95% of CD4 and roughly 86% of CD8), suggesting broad maintenance of memory. The secondary T-cell response was found to be weaker but faster than the primary response, with a peak reached on day 5 rather than on day 15.

The sequencing here drew on CD8+ T cells sorted from PBMCs, taken 5 days after the yellow fever booster vaccination. This receptor was obtained from a man aged 18 to 29 who received the YFV17D yellow fever vaccine. The V and J genes are TRBV3-1 and TRBJ2-2; the D gene identity is not certain. CDR3 reads: CASSPGPGTGELFF. The DNA sequence is TGTGCCAGCAGTCCCGGACCCGGCACCGGGGAGCTGTTTTTT.